The text below deals with one T cell receptor (beta chain). Its antigen remains unknown. This record belongs to a study of CD8 T cells in Susac syndrome. The study's findings and limits: The study's TCR sequencing and HLA analysis drew on a certain number of individuals. That number was acknowledged as relatively small.

RNA totalling roughly 0.45 to 1 ug underwent reverse transcription with random hexamers. With immunoSEQ multiplex PCR, TCR beta CDR3 was amplified across 54 Vbeta and 13 Jbeta. Each CDR3 protein is one row after TCRdb ran MiXCR on the immunoSEQ multiplex PCR reads. The table shows more than 200,000 distinct CDR3 sequences, with 90% to 95% occurring only once. With V trimmed by 3 bases and J by 4 bases, 7 bases remained unmatched. This CDR3 contains 15 residues. Germline V lookup: CDR1 SGHDN, CDR2 FVKESK. CD8+ and CD4+ T cells from blood underwent TCR beta sequencing, which was carried out in a high-throughput format. Control patients had untreated stable or active relapsing-remitting multiple sclerosis by revised McDonald criteria.

The sequence derives from a human donor with multiple sclerosis. The sample comprised CD8+ T cells from PBMCs. The chain links TRBV14 to TRBJ2-3; TRBD2 aligns across 7 bases. The CDR3: CASSHLPGGADTQYF. CDR3 DNA sequence: TGTGCCAGCAGCCATCTTCCTGGGGGGGCAGATACGCAGTATTTT.